This record concerns one T cell receptor beta chain sequence. As yet, its antigen is unknown. This sample is part of a study of OX40 agonist ivuxolimab in advanced cancers. Clones were read by immunoSEQ multiplex PCR, and TCRdb kept only the in-frame ones, dropping some. This repertoire shows tens of thousands of clones, 90% to 95% found once; its top ten account for over 0.8%. CDR1 LNHNV and CDR2 YYDKDF come from the germline V gene (reference sequence). The CDR3 is 16 amino acids. V shed 5 bases, J shed 5 bases, and the junction held 12 bases outside the gene matches. Study-level points and caveats: In the 0.1-3.0 mg/kg groups, partial responders showed among the lowest expansion. Which antigen the expanded peripheral T cells recognized is unknown. Expanded clones were, on average, more numerous in CD8+ T cells than in CD4+.

The sequence came from an adult with an advanced solid tumor such as melanoma, head and neck, liver or kidney cancer. The sequencing used CD4+ or CD8+ T cells sorted from blood, collected in a trial of the OX40 agonist ivuxolimab. The chain has TRBV15 and TRBJ1-1, with 9 bases matching TRBD1. The CDR3 loop is CATSDESGTGNTEAFF. CDR3 bases: TGTGCCACCAGCGACGAGTCCGGGACAGGGAATACTGAAGCTTTCTTT.